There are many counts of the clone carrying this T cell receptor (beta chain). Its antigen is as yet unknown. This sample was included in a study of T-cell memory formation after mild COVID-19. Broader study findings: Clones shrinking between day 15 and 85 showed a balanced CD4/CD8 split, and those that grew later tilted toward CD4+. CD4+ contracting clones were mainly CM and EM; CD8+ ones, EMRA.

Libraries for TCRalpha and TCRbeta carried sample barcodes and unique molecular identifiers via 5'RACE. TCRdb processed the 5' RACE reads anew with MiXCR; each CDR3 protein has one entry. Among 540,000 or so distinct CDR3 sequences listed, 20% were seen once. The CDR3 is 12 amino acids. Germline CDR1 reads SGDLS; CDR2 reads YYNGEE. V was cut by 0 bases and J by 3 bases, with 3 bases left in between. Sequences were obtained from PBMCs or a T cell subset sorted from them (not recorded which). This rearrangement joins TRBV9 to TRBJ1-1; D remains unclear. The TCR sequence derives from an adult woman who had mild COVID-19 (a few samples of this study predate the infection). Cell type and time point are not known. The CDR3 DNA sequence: TGTGCCAGCAGCGTAGGGGACACTGAAGCTTTCTTT. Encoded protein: CASSVGDTEAFF.